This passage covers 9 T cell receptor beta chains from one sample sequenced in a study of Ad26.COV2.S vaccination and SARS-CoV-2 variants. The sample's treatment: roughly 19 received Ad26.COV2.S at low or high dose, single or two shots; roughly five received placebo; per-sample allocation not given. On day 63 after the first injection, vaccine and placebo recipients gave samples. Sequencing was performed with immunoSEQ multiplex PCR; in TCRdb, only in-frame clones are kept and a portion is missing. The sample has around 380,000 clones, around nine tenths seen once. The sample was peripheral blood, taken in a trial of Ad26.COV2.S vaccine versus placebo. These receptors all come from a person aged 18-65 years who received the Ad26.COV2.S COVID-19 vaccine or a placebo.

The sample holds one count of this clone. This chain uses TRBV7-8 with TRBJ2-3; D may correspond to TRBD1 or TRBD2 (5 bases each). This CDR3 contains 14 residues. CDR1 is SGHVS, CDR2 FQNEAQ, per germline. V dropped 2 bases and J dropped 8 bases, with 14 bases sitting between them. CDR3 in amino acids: CASSLLRGKGTQYF. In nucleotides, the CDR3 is TGTGCCAGCAGCTTATTGAGGGGTAAAGGTACGCAGTATTTT.

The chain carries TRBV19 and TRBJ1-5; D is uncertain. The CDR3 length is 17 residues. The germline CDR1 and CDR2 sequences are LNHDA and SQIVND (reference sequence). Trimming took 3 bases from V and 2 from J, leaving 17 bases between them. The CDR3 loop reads CASSIGVPIGGNQPQHF. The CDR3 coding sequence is TGTGCCAGTAGTATCGGTGTCCCTATCGGAGGCAATCAGCCCCAGCATTTT.

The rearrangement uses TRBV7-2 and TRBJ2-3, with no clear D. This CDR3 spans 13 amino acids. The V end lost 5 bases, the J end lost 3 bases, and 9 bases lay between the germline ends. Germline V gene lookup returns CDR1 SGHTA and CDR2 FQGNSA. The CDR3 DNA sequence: TGTGCCAGCAGCCCTAAAATGACAGATACGCAGTATTTT. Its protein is CASSPKMTDTQYF.

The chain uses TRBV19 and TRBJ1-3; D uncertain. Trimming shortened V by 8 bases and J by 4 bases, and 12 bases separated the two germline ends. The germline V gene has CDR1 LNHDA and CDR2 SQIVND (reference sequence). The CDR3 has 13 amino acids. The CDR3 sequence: CASGWVAGNTIYF. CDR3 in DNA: TGTGCCAGTGGCTGGGTGGCCGGAAACACCATATATTTT.

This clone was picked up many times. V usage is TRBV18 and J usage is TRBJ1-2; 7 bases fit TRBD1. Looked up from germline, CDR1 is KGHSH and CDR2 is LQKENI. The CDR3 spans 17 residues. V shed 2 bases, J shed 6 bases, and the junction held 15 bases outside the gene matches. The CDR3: CASSPALGGQITHGYTF. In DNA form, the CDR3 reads TGTGCCAGCTCACCAGCTCTGGGGGGACAGATAACCCATGGCTACACCTTC.

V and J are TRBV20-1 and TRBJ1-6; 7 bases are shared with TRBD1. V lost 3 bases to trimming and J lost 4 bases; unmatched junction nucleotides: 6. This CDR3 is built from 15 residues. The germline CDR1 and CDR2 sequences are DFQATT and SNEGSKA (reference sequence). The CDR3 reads CSASGGQTYNSPLHF. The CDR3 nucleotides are TGCAGTGCTAGTGGGGGACAGACATATAATTCACCCCTCCACTTT.

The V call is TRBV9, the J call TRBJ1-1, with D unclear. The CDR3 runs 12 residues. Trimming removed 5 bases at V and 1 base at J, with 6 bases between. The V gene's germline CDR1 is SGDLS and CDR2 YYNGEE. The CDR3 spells CASRAGNTEAFF. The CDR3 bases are TGTGCCAGCAGGGCGGGGAACACTGAAGCTTTCTTT.

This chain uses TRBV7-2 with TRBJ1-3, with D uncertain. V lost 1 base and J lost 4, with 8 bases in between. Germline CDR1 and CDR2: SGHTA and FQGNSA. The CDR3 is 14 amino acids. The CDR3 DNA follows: TGTGCCAGCAGCTTAGATGTATCAGGAAACACCATATATTTT. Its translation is CASSLDVSGNTIYF.

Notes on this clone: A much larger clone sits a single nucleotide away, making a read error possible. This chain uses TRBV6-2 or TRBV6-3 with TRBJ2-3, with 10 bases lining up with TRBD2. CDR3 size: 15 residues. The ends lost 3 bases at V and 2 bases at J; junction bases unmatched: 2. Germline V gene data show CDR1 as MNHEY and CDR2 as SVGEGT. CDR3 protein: CASSYSGGNTDTQYF. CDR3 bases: TGTGCCAGCAGTTATAGCGGGGGGAACACAGATACGCAGTATTTT.